The 14 T cell receptor beta chains below come from one sample, sequenced in a study of blood T cells in healthy people across ages. Sample-barcoded 5' priming and a J-beta primer mix drove a second PCR of roughly 7 to 11 cycles. TCRdb reprocessed the 5' RACE reads with MiXCR, giving one entry per CDR3 protein. The sample lists some 900,000 distinct CDR3 sequences; roughly 50% were seen once. The sequenced material came from blood. The receptors here all came from a man aged 25-40 years in good health.

The chain is built from TRBV3-1 and TRBJ2-1; 9 nucleotides match TRBD2. The V segment lost 0 bases and the J segment 4 bases; nucleotides outside the gene matches: 4. The CDR3 length is 16 residues. Germline V gene data show CDR1 as LGHDT and CDR2 as YNNKEL (reference sequence). In DNA form, the CDR3 reads TGTGCCAGCAGCCAAGAGAGACTAGCGGATTACAATGAGCAGTTCTTC. Its protein is CASSQERLADYNEQFF.

The chain's CDR3 is CASSLFGYNYGYTF. Written as DNA, the CDR3 is TGTGCCAGCAGTTTATTTGGGTATAACTATGGCTACACCTTC. The chain couples TRBV27 to TRBJ1-2; D uncertain. Germline CDR1 and CDR2: MNHEY and SMNVEV (reference sequence). Trimming cost V 1 base and J 1 base, with 7 bases left between them. The CDR3 has 14 amino acids.

The chain has TRBV6-5 and TRBJ2-7; 9 bases match TRBD2. The germline V gene has CDR1 MNHEY and CDR2 SVGAGI. Germline trimming cut 6 bases from V and 6 bases from J; bases unmatched to any gene: 12. This CDR3 has 15 residues. The CDR3 DNA reads TGTGCCAGCAGGGGCTCCCGGGGACTAGCAAGCGAGCAGTACTTC. This gives the protein CASRGSRGLASEQYF.

This sequence joins TRBV28 and TRBJ2-7; 12 nucleotides align to TRBD2. V lost 5 bases and J lost 5; bases outside the gene matches: 10. The CDR3 has 16 residues. CDR1 MDHEN and CDR2 SYDVKM come from the germline V gene. The CDR3 DNA follows: TGTGCCAGCAGTCCCACCCCTAGCGGGGGGGCTCACGAGCAGTACTTC. The encoded protein is CASSPTPSGGAHEQYF.

CDR3 sequence: CATSNGQVNQPQHF. In nucleotides, the CDR3 is TGTGCCACCAGCAATGGGCAGGTAAACCAGCCCCAGCATTTT. The chain couples TRBV15 to TRBJ1-5, with D uncertain. The germline V gene encodes CDR1 LNHNV and CDR2 YYDKDF (reference sequence). Trimming took 4 bases from V and 7 from J, leaving 14 bases between them. The length of the CDR3 is 14 residues.

The J gene is TRBJ2-1, the V gene TRBV6-2 or TRBV6-3, with D perhaps matching TRBD2 (7 bases). V dropped 8 bases and J dropped 2 bases, with 13 bases sitting between them. There are 14 residues in the CDR3. CDR1 and CDR2 from the germline V gene are MNHEY and SVGEGT. The CDR3 DNA reads as TGTGCCAGCCTACCGGGGGGCGCCTACAATGAGCAGTTCTTC. This gives the protein CASLPGGAYNEQFF.

The chain combines TRBV7-8 with TRBJ1-1, with D unresolved. CDR1 and CDR2 from the germline V gene are SGHVS and FQNEAQ. This CDR3 is 13 amino acids long. Trimming took 4 bases from V and 8 from J, leaving 14 bases between them. For the CDR3, the DNA is TGTGCCAGCAGCTCCAGCTGGGTGAAAGAAGCTTTCTTT. Translating gives CASSSSWVKEAFF.

The table lists this clonotype with many counts. One junction end disagrees with the germline gene, perhaps due to a read error. The chain couples TRBV10-3 to TRBJ2-1; weak D call: TRBD2 (6 bases). The V gene's germline CDR1 is ENHRY and CDR2 SYGVKD. The CDR3 consists of 14 residues. The CDR3 DNA reads as TGTGCCATCACCCGGGACTTCTCCGACAATGAGCAGTTCTTC. Translated: CAITRDFSDNEQFF.

The rearrangement joins TRBV20-1 to TRBJ2-7, with 7 bases identical to TRBD1. This CDR3 has 14 amino acids. J lost 0 bases, V lost 3 bases, and 5 bases had no gene match. Germline-derived CDR1 and CDR2 are DFQATT and SNEGSKA (reference sequence). The CDR3 loop is CSASDTGVSYEQYF. In DNA, the CDR3 is TGCAGTGCTAGCGATACAGGGGTCTCCTACGAGCAGTACTTC.

This chain links TRBV20-1 with TRBJ2-5; 8 bases fit TRBD1. CDR1 and CDR2 (germline): DFQATT, SNEGSKA (reference sequence). The CDR3 has 16 residues. J gave up 5 bases and V 2 bases, and 13 bases lay outside the gene matches. DNA for the CDR3: TGCAGTGCTAGAAAGAGACAGGGGCGGTCCGGGGAGACCCAGTACTTC. It encodes CSARKRQGRSGETQYF.

The rearrangement links TRBV29-1 to TRBJ1-2; D is unclear. Germline CDR1 and CDR2: SQVTM and ANQGSEA. The CDR3 spans 12 residues. Trimming took off 7 bases at V and 2 bases at J, with 11 bases between the two ends. CDR3 in amino acids: CSATVGNYGYTF. For the CDR3, the DNA is TGCAGCGCCACAGTAGGGAACTATGGCTACACCTTC.

The rearrangement joins TRBV4-3 to TRBJ1-4; no definite D call. Germline V gene data show CDR1 as LGHNA and CDR2 as YSLEER. CDR3 length: 17 residues. V was clipped by 1 base and J by 8 bases, with 20 bases between them. DNA for the CDR3: TGCGCCAGCAGCCAAGCGTTTATTAGGGCGCCGCAGGAAAAACTGTTTTTT. Its protein product is CASSQAFIRAPQEKLFF.

The rearrangement uses TRBV12-3 or TRBV12-4 and TRBJ2-7, with 7 bases that match TRBD2. The CDR3 runs 11 residues. J lost 10 bases, V lost 4 bases, and 4 bases had no gene match. The CDR3 region has the DNA TGTGCCAGCAGTTCGGGGGGAACCCAGTACTTC. Protein: CASSSGGTQYF.

CDR3 DNA sequence: TGTGCCAGCCAAATCGACTTAAGCTCCTACAATGAGCAGTACTTC. Residues: CASQIDLSSYNEQYF. This chain uses TRBV6-5 with TRBJ2-7; D not certain. Looked up from germline, CDR1 is MNHEY and CDR2 is SVGAGI. Trimming pared 8 bases from V and 7 bases from J, leaving 24 bases between. The CDR3 consists of 15 residues.